The T cell receptor (beta chain) described here comes from a study of cytotoxic CD8 clonotypes in ibrutinib-treated CLL. With 1 base removed from V and 4 bases from J, the gap between germline ends came to 13 bases. Germline CDR1 reads LNHNV; CDR2 reads YYDKDF (reference sequence). CDR3 length equals 15 residues. The table came from immunoSEQ multiplex PCR; TCRdb's copy has only in-frame clones and leaves some out. The sample lists fewer than 400,000 clones, 67% occurring once. The clonotype originates from a human donor with chronic lymphocytic leukemia. V usage is TRBV15 and J usage is TRBJ1-2; D might be TRBD1 (6 bases). The sequenced sample was PBMCs, obtained after 36 months of ibrutinib treatment. The CDR3 nucleotides read TGTGCCACCAGCAGAGCAGGGACACCAGTCTATGGCTACACCTTC. Its protein is CATSRAGTPVYGYTF.